This T cell receptor beta chain was identified during a study of blood T cell repertoires in COVID-19. The wider study: Acute and convalescent COVID-19 samples came from the United States, Italy and Spain.

This study enrolled people aged about 18 to 100 from about two dozen US geographic areas. A PCR-confirmed or clinician-diagnosed COVID-19 case had contacted exposed participants within 2 weeks of entry. The CDR3 consists of 17 residues. Germline loops: CDR1 GTSNPN, CDR2 SVGIG (reference sequence). Trimming removed 3 bases from V and 0 bases from J, with 18 bases in between. As processed by the authors: Using reference gene primer amplification, nucleated cell counts were estimated. The table came from immunoSEQ multiplex PCR; TCRdb's copy has only in-frame clones and leaves some out. The D gene and trimming were derived from the DNA, and the V and J assignments and clone size from that table. The data contain hundreds of thousands of clones, about 87% of them seen just once; the ten biggest clones take up just over 0.85%.

The sample consisted of PBMCs or T cells enriched from blood (not recorded which). The rearrangement uses TRBV30 and TRBJ1-3; D not certain. This TCR was recovered from a man aged 50-60 years who had been exposed to COVID-19. CDR3 loop: CAWRTNRGTDSGNTIYF. CDR3 coding DNA: TGTGCCTGGAGAACGAACCGGGGTACCGACTCTGGAAACACCATATATTTT.